The text below deals with one TCR beta chain. CDR3 length: 14 residues. The germline V gene has CDR1 SNHLY and CDR2 FYNNEI. V was pared by 7 bases and J by 0 bases, with 7 bases between. Here immunoSEQ multiplex PCR was the method, and the copy in TCRdb shows in-frame clones only, minus some. The sample holds 200,000 to 250,000 clones, about 87% seen once. The data stem from a study of blood T cell repertoires in COVID-19. This clonotype was sampled from a woman in her thirties who had been exposed to COVID-19. The chain links TRBV2 to TRBJ2-6; the D is unclear. Input material: PBMCs or T cells enriched from blood (not recorded which). The CDR3 region is CASTTPSGANVLTF. The CDR3, as DNA: TGTGCCAGCACTACGCCCTCTGGGGCCAACGTCCTGACTTTC. Full variable domain (outside the CDR3, taken from reference TRBV2 and TRBJ2-6): EPEVTQTPSHQVTQMGQEVILRCVPISNHLYFYWYRQILGQKVEFLVSFYNNEISEKSEIFDDQFSVERPDGSNFTLKIRSTKLEDSAMYFCASTTPSGANVLTFGAGSRLTVL.